The following is a TCR beta chain sequence with its context. The CDR3 is 15 residues long. Germline loops: CDR1 GTSNPN, CDR2 SVGIG (reference sequence). Trimming took off 0 bases at V and 4 bases at J, with 13 bases between the two ends. This specimen belongs to a study of cytomegalovirus exposure and HLA in healthy donors. PCR used 60 Vbeta primers and 13 Jbeta primers. The method was immunoSEQ multiplex PCR; TCRdb's version includes in-frame clones alone and lacks a portion of them. Among about 96,000 clones, approximately 72% were seen once, and the ten largest hold under 3%. The rearrangement links TRBV30 to TRBJ2-1; maybe TRBD2 (6 bases). The sequenced sample was PBMCs. The TCR was taken from a female donor in good health and CMV-seropositive. Here the CDR3 reads CAWSVRGGGYNEQFF. Here the CDR3 DNA reads TGTGCCTGGAGTGTAAGAGGTGGGGGGTACAATGAGCAGTTCTTC.